These T cell receptor beta chains were read from a single sample in a study of neurological immune-mediated disorders. TCRdb analysed the 5' RACE reads with MiXCR anew, one entry per CDR3 protein. In the table there are around 40,000 distinct CDR3 sequences, 6% to 7.5% of which are singletons. Source material: CD4+ T cells from blood. The receptors stem from a man aged 45 to 65 in good health. Both conserved end residues are part of each CDR3. The order of the fields is J gene, V gene, D gene, clone size, CDR3 protein, CDR3 DNA. The D gene is left open where the match is weak. The listing skips clone size in some rows; elsewhere it reads once, few, many or a size class.

>TRBJ2-7|TRBV20-1|NA|many
CSASGHDLGEQYF
TGCAGTGCTAGCGGTCACGACCTTGGGGAGCAGTACTTC
>TRBJ2-4|TRBV28|NA|many
CASSRARNLLTKNIQYF
TGTGCCAGCAGTCGGGCCAGAAACCTACTAACCAAAAACATTCAGTACTTC
>TRBJ2-7|TRBV20-1|NA|many
CSAGEGATASYEQYF
TGCAGTGCTGGGGAGGGGGCGACGGCCTCCTACGAGCAGTACTTC
>TRBJ2-1|TRBV7-9|NA|NA
CASSLGEYNEQFF
TGTGCCAGCAGCTTAGGGGAGTACAATGAGCAGTTCTTC
>TRBJ2-5|TRBV7-2|NA|many
CASSLAFDRFQETQYF
TGTGCCAGCAGCTTAGCGTTCGACAGATTCCAAGAGACCCAGTACTTC
>TRBJ2-1|TRBV20-1|NA|many
CSARDPRDFTNEQFF
TGCAGTGCTAGAGATCCGAGGGACTTCACCAATGAGCAGTTCTTC
>TRBJ1-1|TRBV5-4|NA|few
CASSPEGGRTEAFF
TGTGCCAGCAGCCCCGAGGGGGGAAGGACTGAAGCTTTCTTT
>TRBJ1-2|TRBV15|NA|many
CATSRGGAARAQANYGYTF
TGTGCCACCAGCAGAGGCGGGGCTGCCCGGGCACAAGCTAACTATGGCTACACCTTC
>TRBJ2-3|TRBV7-2|NA|many
CASSLAGASDTQYF
TGTGCCAGCAGCTTAGCGGGGGCATCAGATACGCAGTATTTT
>TRBJ2-1|TRBV20-1|NA|many
CSAPYRISYNEQFF
TGCAGTGCTCCATACAGAATCTCCTACAATGAGCAGTTCTTC
>TRBJ2-6|TRBV5-5|NA|many
CASSSTPQGSSGANVLTF
TGTGCCAGCAGCTCAACCCCACAAGGATCTTCTGGGGCCAACGTCCTGACTTTC
>TRBJ1-6|TRBV7-2|NA|many
CASSYWGRDSPLHF
TGTGCCAGCAGCTATTGGGGTAGGGATTCACCCCTCCACTTT
>TRBJ2-1|TRBV7-9|NA|NA
CASSLAGTPYNEQFF
TGTGCCAGCAGCTTAGCGGGGACCCCCTACAATGAGCAGTTCTTC
>TRBJ2-5|TRBV10-3|TRBD1|many
CAISPGQGGFQETQYF
TGTGCCATCAGCCCGGGACAGGGGGGCTTCCAAGAGACCCAGTACTTC
>TRBJ2-7|TRBV20-1|TRBD2|many
CSARTGTSGARDYEQYF
TGCAGTGCTAGAACCGGGACTAGCGGGGCCCGAGACTACGAGCAGTACTTC
>TRBJ1-5|TRBV3-1|NA|many
CASSARGPNQPQHF
TGTGCCAGCAGCGCAAGAGGCCCCAATCAGCCCCAGCATTTT
>TRBJ2-2|TRBV7-2|TRBD2|many
CASSILSGSGELFF
TGTGCCAGCAGCATCCTTAGCGGGAGCGGGGAGCTGTTTTTT
>TRBJ1-1|TRBV7-9|TRBD1|many
CASSLQGGTEAFF
TGTGCCAGCAGCCTCCAGGGGGGCACTGAAGCTTTCTTT
>TRBJ2-7|TRBV5-1|NA|many
CASSLDSPWDEQYF
TGCGCCAGCAGCTTGGACAGCCCGTGGGACGAGCAGTACTTC
>TRBJ1-5|TRBV5-1|NA|many
CASSLDSYQPQHF
TGCGCCAGCAGCTTGGACAGTTATCAGCCCCAGCATTTT
>TRBJ2-5|TRBV19|NA|NA
CASTNGETQYF
TGTGCCAGTACTAATGGAGAGACCCAGTACTTC
>TRBJ2-7|TRBV20-1|NA|many
CSAALYEQYF
TGCAGTGCTGCTCTCTACGAGCAGTACTTC
>TRBJ2-5|TRBV18|NA|many
CASSPQQASKETQYF
TGTGCCAGCTCACCACAACAAGCGAGCAAAGAGACCCAGTACTTC
>TRBJ2-7|TRBV5-1|TRBD2|many
CASSSSGSVNEQYF
TGCGCCAGCAGCTCTAGCGGGAGCGTGAACGAGCAGTACTTC
>TRBJ2-7|TRBV6-2/TRBV6-3|TRBD2|many
CASSYSKGLAGDSYEQYF
TGTGCCAGCAGTTACTCAAAGGGACTAGCGGGAGATTCCTACGAGCAGTACTTC
>TRBJ2-3|TRBV10-3|TRBD2|many
CAIRSGASGDTQYF
TGTGCCATCAGAAGCGGGGCGAGCGGGGATACGCAGTATTTT
>TRBJ2-7|TRBV7-8|NA|many
CASSLARDYEQYF
TGTGCCAGCAGCTTAGCGCGGGATTACGAGCAGTACTTC
>TRBJ2-7|TRBV7-2|TRBD1|many
CASSTTGGNYEQYF
TGTGCCAGCAGCACGACAGGGGGCAATTACGAGCAGTACTTC
>TRBJ2-7|TRBV20-1|TRBD1|NA
CSVRTGTYEYYF
TGCAGTGTACGGACAGGCACCTACGAGTATTACTTC
>TRBJ2-1|TRBV6-5|TRBD2|many
CASSSPGLGYNEQFF
TGTGCCAGCAGTTCGCCGGGACTAGGGTACAATGAGCAGTTCTTC
>TRBJ2-5|TRBV7-9|NA|many
CASSLTGRNQETQYF
TGTGCCAGCAGCTTAACCGGTAGGAATCAAGAGACCCAGTACTTC
>TRBJ2-1|TRBV7-3|TRBD1|many
CASSSDRGSYNEQFF
TGTGCCAGCAGCTCGGACAGGGGTTCCTACAATGAGCAGTTCTTC
>TRBJ2-3|TRBV29-1|NA|many
CSVDGGTDTQYF
TGCAGCGTTGACGGGGGTACAGATACGCAGTATTTT
>TRBJ2-4|TRBV12-3/TRBV12-4|NA|many
CASSLFRGPGNIQYF
TGTGCCAGCAGCCTCTTCAGGGGCCCGGGAAACATTCAGTACTTC
>TRBJ2-1|TRBV6-1|TRBD2|many
CASTEDSGSYNEQFF
TGTGCCAGCACCGAGGATAGCGGGAGTTACAATGAGCAGTTCTTC
>TRBJ2-5|TRBV5-6|TRBD2|many
CASSSAGRAILDQETQYF
TGTGCCAGCAGTTCAGCGGGGAGGGCGATTTTAGATCAAGAGACCCAGTACTTC
>TRBJ1-3|TRBV9|NA|NA
CASSVEVDGNTIYF
TGTGCCAGCAGCGTAGAGGTCGATGGAAACACCATATATTTT
>TRBJ2-7|TRBV10-3|NA|many
CAISESEDLEQYF
TGTGCCATCAGTGAGTCGGAAGACCTCGAGCAGTACTTC
>TRBJ1-1|TRBV20-1|TRBD1|many
CSAKTGGMWDTEAFF
TGCAGTGCCAAGACAGGGGGCATGTGGGACACTGAAGCTTTCTTT
>TRBJ2-7|TRBV13|NA|few
CASSFGPPRLYEQYF
TGTGCCAGCAGCTTCGGTCCACCACGACTATACGAGCAGTACTTC